This T cell receptor beta chain was identified in a study of shared clonotypes between healthy human individuals. Study-wide findings and caveats: Naive subsets typically showed greater estimated richness than memory subsets. Shared across several donors were about 4.8% of the naive CD4 clonotypes.

Concerning this clone itself: Its specificity is unknown.

CDR3 length: 14 residues. The germline V gene encodes CDR1 WNHNN and CDR2 SYGVQD (reference sequence). Trimming cost V 3 bases and J 2 bases, with 9 bases left between them. Assay used: immunoSEQ multiplex PCR; TCRdb lists only in-frame clones, some missing. This sample has nearly 1,000,000 clones, with less than 85% found just once. A split of CD4+ cells into CD45RA+ naive and CD45RA-negative memory subsets was performed. The chain uses TRBV10-1 and TRBJ2-3; no reliable D call. The sequence derives from a man aged 18-30 years in good health. The sample was memory CD4+ T cells sorted from blood. Subset indicated: CD45RA-negative fraction. In DNA form, the CDR3 reads TGCGCCAGCAGTGATTTGGAGATCACAGATACGCAGTATTTT. The encoded protein is CASSDLEITDTQYF.